This T cell receptor (beta chain) was recorded in a study of blood T cell repertoires in COVID-19. TCRdb keeps only in-frame clones here, not all; method: immunoSEQ multiplex PCR. The table lists 330,000 or so clones, around 87% of them singletons. Participant reports of clinical history set cohort assignment. Trimming took 1 base from V and 7 from J, leaving 14 bases between them. The CDR3 covers 15 residues. The germline gives CDR1 WSHSY, CDR2 SAAADI. The chain combines TRBV10-2 with TRBJ2-1, with D uncertain. The sample was PBMCs or T cells enriched from blood (not recorded which). The TCR comes from a man aged 40-55 years in a cohort exposed to, infected with or recovered from COVID-19 (not recorded which). The CDR3 DNA reads TGCGCCAGCAGTGAGTTCGCGGCCGGTGGGAATGAGCAGTTCTTC. This codes for CASSEFAAGGNEQFF.